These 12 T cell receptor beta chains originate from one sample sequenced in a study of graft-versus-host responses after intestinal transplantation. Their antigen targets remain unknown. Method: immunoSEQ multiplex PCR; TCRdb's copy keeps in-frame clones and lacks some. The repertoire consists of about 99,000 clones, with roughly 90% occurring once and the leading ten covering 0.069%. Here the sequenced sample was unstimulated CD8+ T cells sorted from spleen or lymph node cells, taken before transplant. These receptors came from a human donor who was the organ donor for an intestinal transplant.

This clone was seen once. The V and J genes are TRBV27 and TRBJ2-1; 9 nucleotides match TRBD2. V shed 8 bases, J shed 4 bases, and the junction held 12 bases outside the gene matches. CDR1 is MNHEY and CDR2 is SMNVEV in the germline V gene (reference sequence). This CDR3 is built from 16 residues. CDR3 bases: TGTGCCAGCCATTGGGAGGCGGGAGGGCTATACAATGAGCAGTTCTTC. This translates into CASHWEAGGLYNEQFF.

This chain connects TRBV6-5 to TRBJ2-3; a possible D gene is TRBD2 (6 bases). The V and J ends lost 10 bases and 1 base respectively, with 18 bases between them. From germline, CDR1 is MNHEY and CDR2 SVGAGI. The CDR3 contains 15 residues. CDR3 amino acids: CATMKEGLGTDTQYF. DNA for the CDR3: TGTGCCACCATGAAGGAGGGGCTCGGCACAGATACGCAGTATTTT.

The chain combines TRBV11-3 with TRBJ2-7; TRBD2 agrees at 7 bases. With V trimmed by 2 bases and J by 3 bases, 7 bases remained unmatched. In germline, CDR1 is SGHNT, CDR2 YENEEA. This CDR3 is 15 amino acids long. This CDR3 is CASSLSSGPNYEQYF. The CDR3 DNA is TGTGCCAGCAGCTTATCTAGCGGACCTAACTACGAGCAGTACTTC.

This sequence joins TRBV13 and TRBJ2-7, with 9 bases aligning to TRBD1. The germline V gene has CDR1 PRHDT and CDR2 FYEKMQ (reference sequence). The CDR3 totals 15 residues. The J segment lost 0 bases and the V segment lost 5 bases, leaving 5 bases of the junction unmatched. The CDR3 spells CASSPGQGTSYEQYF. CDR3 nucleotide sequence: TGTGCCAGCAGCCCGGGACAGGGTACCTCCTACGAGCAGTACTTC.

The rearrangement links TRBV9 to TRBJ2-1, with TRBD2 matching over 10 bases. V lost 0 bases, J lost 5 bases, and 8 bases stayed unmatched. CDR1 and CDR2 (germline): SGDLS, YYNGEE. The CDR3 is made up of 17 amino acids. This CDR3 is CASSVAGTSETHNEQFF. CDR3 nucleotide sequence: TGTGCCAGCAGCGTAGCAGGGACTAGCGAGACTCACAATGAGCAGTTCTTC.

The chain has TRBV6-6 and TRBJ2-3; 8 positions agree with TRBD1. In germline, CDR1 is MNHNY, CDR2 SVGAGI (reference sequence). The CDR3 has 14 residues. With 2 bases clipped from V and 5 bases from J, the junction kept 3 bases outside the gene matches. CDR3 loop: CASSYAGGVDTQYF. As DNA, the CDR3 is TGTGCCAGCAGTTACGCAGGGGGCGTAGATACGCAGTATTTT.

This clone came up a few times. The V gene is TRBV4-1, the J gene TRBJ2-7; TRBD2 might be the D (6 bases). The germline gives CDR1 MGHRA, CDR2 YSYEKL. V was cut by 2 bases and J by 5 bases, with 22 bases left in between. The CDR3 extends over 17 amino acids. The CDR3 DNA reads TGCGCCAGCAGCCAACTCTGGCGGGGTGGCAGTAGCAACGAGCAGTACTTC. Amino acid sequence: CASSQLWRGGSSNEQYF.

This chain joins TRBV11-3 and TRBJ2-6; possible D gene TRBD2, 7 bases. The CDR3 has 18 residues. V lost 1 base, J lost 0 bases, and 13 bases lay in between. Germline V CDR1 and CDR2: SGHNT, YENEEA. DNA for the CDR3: TGTGCCAGCAGCTTAGGGCGGGGGCATATCTCTGGGGCCAACGTCCTGACTTTC. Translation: CASSLGRGHISGANVLTF.

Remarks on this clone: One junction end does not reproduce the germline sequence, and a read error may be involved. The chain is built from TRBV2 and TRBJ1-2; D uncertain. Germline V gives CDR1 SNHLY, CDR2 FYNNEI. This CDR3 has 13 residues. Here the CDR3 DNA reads TGTGCCAGCAATGAAGGGAGATTCGGGGGCTACACCTTC. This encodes CASNEGRFGGYTF.

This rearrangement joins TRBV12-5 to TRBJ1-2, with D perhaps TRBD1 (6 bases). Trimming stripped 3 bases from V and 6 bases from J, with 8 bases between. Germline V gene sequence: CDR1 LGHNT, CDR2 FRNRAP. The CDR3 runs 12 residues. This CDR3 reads CASGFKGDGYTF. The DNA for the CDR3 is TGTGCTAGTGGTTTTAAGGGGGATGGCTACACCTTC.

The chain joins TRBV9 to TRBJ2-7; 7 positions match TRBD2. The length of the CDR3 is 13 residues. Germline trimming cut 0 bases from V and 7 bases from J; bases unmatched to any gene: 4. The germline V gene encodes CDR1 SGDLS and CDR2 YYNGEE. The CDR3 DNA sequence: TGTGCCAGCAGCGTAGAAGGCGGGGGTGAGCAGTACTTC. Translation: CASSVEGGGEQYF.

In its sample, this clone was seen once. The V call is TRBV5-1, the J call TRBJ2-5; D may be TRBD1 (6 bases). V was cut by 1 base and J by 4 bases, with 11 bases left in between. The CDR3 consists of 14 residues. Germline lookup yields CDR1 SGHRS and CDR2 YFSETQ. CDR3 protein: CASSLRAGAETQYF. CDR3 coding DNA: TGCGCCAGCAGCTTGAGGGCAGGGGCAGAGACCCAGTACTTC. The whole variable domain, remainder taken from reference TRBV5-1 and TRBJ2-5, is KAGVTQTPRYLIKTRGQQVTLSCSPISGHRSVSWYQQTPGQGLQFLFEYFSETQRNKGNFPGRFSGRQFSNSRSEMNVSTLELGDSALYLCASSLRAGAETQYFGPGTRLLVL.